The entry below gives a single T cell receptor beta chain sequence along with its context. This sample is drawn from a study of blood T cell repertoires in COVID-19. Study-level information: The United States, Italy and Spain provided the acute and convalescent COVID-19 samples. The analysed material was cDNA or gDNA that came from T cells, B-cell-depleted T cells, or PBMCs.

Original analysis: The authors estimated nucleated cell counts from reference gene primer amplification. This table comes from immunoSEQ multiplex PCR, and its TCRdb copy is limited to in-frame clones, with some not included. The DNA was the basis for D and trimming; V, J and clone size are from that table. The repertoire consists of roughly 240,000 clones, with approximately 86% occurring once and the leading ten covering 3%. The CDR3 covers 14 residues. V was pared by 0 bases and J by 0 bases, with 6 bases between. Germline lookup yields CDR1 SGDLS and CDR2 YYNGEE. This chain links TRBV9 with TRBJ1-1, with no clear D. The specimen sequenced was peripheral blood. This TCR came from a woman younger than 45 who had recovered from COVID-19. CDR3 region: CASSVEEMNTEAFF. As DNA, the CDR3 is TGTGCCAGCAGCGTAGAGGAGATGAACACTGAAGCTTTCTTT.